This TCR beta chain was sequenced in a study of CD8+CD57+ T cells in acquired aplastic anemia. For the study at large: The sorted CD4+ and CD8+ cells yielded an average around 3.2 ug of DNA.

A remark on this clonotype: Its cognate antigen is unknown. It may be a read error: a sequence one base away is much more abundant.

The use of genomic DNA as template underpinned the TCR beta VDJ and CDR3 profiling. TCRdb re-derived calls from the reads in MiXCR, one entry per CDR3 protein. The sample records 150,000 to 180,000 distinct CDR3 sequences, approximately 52% being singletons. Regarding the study as a whole: Patients and controls were found to share around 30 CD8+ CDR3 sequences.

Only patients with CD8+CD57+ cell expansion on flow cytometry were chosen for sequencing. The study sampled blood from patients who had received no therapy. Germline values: CDR1 SEHNR, CDR2 FQNEAQ (reference sequence). CDR3 size: 15 residues. The junction had 9 bases not matched to a gene; V was cut back by 5 bases and J by 7 bases. V gene TRBV7-9 combines with J gene TRBJ2-7; 12 bases map to TRBD2. The receptor's source is a human donor with aplastic anemia. The specimen sequenced was sorted CD4+, CD8+, or CD8+CD57+ T cells (not recorded which) from PBMCs. Written as DNA, the CDR3 is TGTGCCAGCAGCCTACTAGCGGGGGGATACAATGAGCAGTACTTC. Its translation: CASSLLAGGYNEQYF.